A single sample is the source of the 32 T cell receptor beta chains below, sequenced in a study of T cell changes during pregnancy in multiple sclerosis. Here immunoSEQ multiplex PCR was the method, and the copy in TCRdb shows in-frame clones only, minus some. Of 65,000 to 80,000 clones detected, 90% appear once; the ten largest clones hold 1.5%. The source was peripheral blood, collected in the third trimester of pregnancy. Every receptor here comes from a female donor with multiple sclerosis, enrolled in a pregnancy study.

The CDR3 nucleotides are TGTGCCAGCAGCTTAGTAGCGGTGTACCAAGAGACCCAGTACTTC. Translation gives CASSLVAVYQETQYF. V and J are TRBV7-2 and TRBJ2-5; TRBD2 is a possible D gene (6 bases). The CDR3 totals 15 residues. The germline CDR1 and CDR2 sequences are SGHTA and FQGNSA. The V and J ends lost 1 base and 0 bases respectively, with 9 bases between them.

This chain uses TRBV11-2 with TRBJ2-7, with 8 bases fitting TRBD1. Germline V lookup: CDR1 SGHAT, CDR2 FQNNGV. Trimming cost V 3 bases and J 3 bases; bases outside gene matches: 7. The CDR3 runs 15 residues. The CDR3 sequence is CASSFFSGGSYEQYF. CDR3 DNA: TGTGCCAGCAGCTTTTTTTCAGGGGGCAGCTACGAGCAGTACTTC.

The V call is TRBV7-9, the J call TRBJ2-7, with D maybe TRBD2 (5 bases). Germline V lookup: CDR1 SEHNR, CDR2 FQNEAQ (reference sequence). V was trimmed by 8 bases and J by 1 base, leaving 9 bases between them. The CDR3 is 12 amino acids. CDR3 coding DNA: TGTGCCAGCGAGGGCGTTTCCTACGAGCAGTACTTC. This codes for CASEGVSYEQYF. The complete variable domain, with remaining parts taken from reference TRBV7-9 and TRBJ2-7, reads DTGVSQNPRHKITKRGQNVTFRCDPISEHNRLYWYRQTLGQGPEFLTYFQNEAQLEKSRLLSDRFSAERPKGSFSTLEIQRTEQGDSAMYLCASEGVSYEQYFGPGTRLTVT.

This chain connects TRBV7-9 to TRBJ1-4; 7 bases align to TRBD1. The germline CDR1 and CDR2 sequences are SEHNR and FQNEAQ (reference sequence). With V trimmed by 5 bases and J by 5 bases, 5 bases remained unmatched. The CDR3 extends over 14 amino acids. The CDR3 reads CASSIDRENEKLFF. Here the CDR3 DNA reads TGTGCCAGCAGCATTGACAGGGAGAATGAAAAACTGTTTTTT.

V gene TRBV4-1 combines with J gene TRBJ1-2, with TRBD1 identical over 7 bases. The ends lost 6 bases at V and 2 bases at J; junction bases unmatched: 12. The CDR3 runs to 16 residues. Germline loops: CDR1 MGHRA, CDR2 YSYEKL. CDR3 DNA sequence: TGCGCCAGCAGTCAGTTGGGACAGTTTAAAAACTATGGCTACACCTTC. Protein product: CASSQLGQFKNYGYTF.

CDR3 nucleotide sequence: TGTGCCAGCAGCCCGAGGACCCGAGGGGAGACCCAGTACTTC. Protein sequence: CASSPRTRGETQYF. This chain links TRBV7-9 with TRBJ2-5; maybe TRBD2 (5 bases). Trimming removed 5 bases at V and 5 bases at J, with 15 bases between. Looked up from germline, CDR1 is SEHNR and CDR2 is FQNEAQ (reference sequence). The CDR3 is 14 amino acids.

V gene TRBV6-5 combines with J gene TRBJ1-1; D unclear. Germline CDR1 is MNHEY and CDR2 is SVGAGI. There are 14 residues in the CDR3. The V end was cut by 0 bases, the J end by 11 bases, with 16 bases between. The CDR3 DNA reads as TGTGCCAGCAGTTACTCGGGAGCTCCCCAGAGGGCTTTCTTT. This codes for CASSYSGAPQRAFF.

This clone was observed a few times. The rearrangement uses TRBV7-8 and TRBJ2-7, with D possibly TRBD1 on 6 matching bases. Trimming took off 5 bases at V and 3 bases at J, with 14 bases between the two ends. The length of the CDR3 is 14 residues. Germline lookup yields CDR1 SGHVS and CDR2 FQNEAQ. DNA for the CDR3: TGTGCCAGCAGCCCTACAATCAGGGGCTACGAGCAGTACTTC. As protein: CASSPTIRGYEQYF.

V and J are TRBV19 and TRBJ1-2; TRBD1 is a possible D gene (5 bases). Germline V lookup: CDR1 LNHDA, CDR2 SQIVND (reference sequence). This CDR3 is built from 16 residues. Trimming stripped 6 bases from V and 5 bases from J, with 22 bases between. The CDR3 protein is CASRAFGGGLEYGYTF. The CDR3 DNA follows: TGTGCCAGTAGGGCGTTCGGGGGGGGACTAGAGTATGGCTACACCTTC.

This sequence joins TRBV4-1 and TRBJ2-7; D is perhaps TRBD2 (5 bases). The V end lost 4 bases, the J end lost 2 bases, and 24 bases lay between the germline ends. Germline V gene sequence: CDR1 MGHRA, CDR2 YSYEKL. The CDR3 totals 18 residues. The CDR3 here is CASSPQEGLGASAYEQYF. The CDR3 nucleotides are TGCGCCAGCAGCCCTCAAGAGGGTTTGGGAGCTTCCGCCTACGAGCAGTACTTC.

The CDR3 DNA reads as TGTGCCAGCAGCTTAAGCGGTTCCCCAGAGACCCAGTACTTC. This codes for CASSLSGSPETQYF. V usage is TRBV7-8 and J usage is TRBJ2-5, with a tentative D call TRBD2 (5 bases). The CDR3 totals 14 residues. The germline CDR1 and CDR2 sequences are SGHVS and FQNEAQ. V was cut by 2 bases and J by 4 bases, with 11 bases left in between.

The chain combines TRBV10-2 with TRBJ2-1; D remains ambiguous. The V end lost 7 bases, the J end lost 3 bases, and 10 bases lay between the germline ends. Germline assignment: CDR1 WSHSY and CDR2 SAAADI. The CDR3 has 13 amino acids. The CDR3 DNA reads TGCGCCAGCAAATATCTAGACTACAATGAGCAGTTCTTC. It translates to CASKYLDYNEQFF.

The chain joins TRBV5-5 to TRBJ2-2; 11 nucleotides match TRBD2. CDR1 is SGHKS, CDR2 YYEKEE, per germline (reference sequence). CDR3 size: 18 residues. J gave up 5 bases and V 4 bases, and 13 bases lay outside the gene matches. This chain's CDR3 is CASSQTSGNDGWTGELFF. In DNA form, the CDR3 reads TGTGCCAGCAGCCAGACTAGCGGGAATGATGGTTGGACCGGGGAGCTGTTTTTT.

The V gene is TRBV4-1, the J gene TRBJ2-6; tentatively, D is TRBD2 (6 bases). There are 19 residues in the CDR3. Germline V CDR1 and CDR2: MGHRA, YSYEKL. V dropped 0 bases and J dropped 1 base, with 16 bases sitting between them. DNA for the CDR3: TGCGCCAGCAGCCAAGATTCTGGGCCAGCGGGTTCTGGGGCCAACGTCCTGACTTTC. Its protein product is CASSQDSGPAGSGANVLTF.

This rearrangement joins TRBV14 to TRBJ2-7; weak D call: TRBD1 (5 bases). V lost 0 bases and J 2 bases, leaving 8 bases between the germline ends. This CDR3 region has 14 residues. The V gene's germline CDR1 is SGHDN and CDR2 FVKESK. The CDR3 sequence is CASSQERGTYEQYF. The CDR3 bases are TGTGCCAGCAGCCAAGAAAGGGGAACCTACGAGCAGTACTTC.

The V call is TRBV10-2, the J call TRBJ1-2, with 9 bases that match TRBD1. V dropped 5 bases and J dropped 6; count of bases not matched to a gene: 4. The CDR3 extends over 13 amino acids. Germline values: CDR1 WSHSY, CDR2 SAAADI. CDR3 bases: TGCGCCAGCAGTACAGGGGGCGCGAATGGCTACACCTTC. This gives the protein CASSTGGANGYTF.

The J gene is TRBJ2-5, the V gene TRBV5-1; D is possibly TRBD2 (6 bases). The J call may be incorrect, as the DNA end agrees better with TRBJ2-7. This CDR3 has 14 residues. Germline CDR1 reads SGHRS; CDR2 reads YFSETQ. This CDR3 reads CASSPAGRHYEQYF. The DNA for the CDR3 is TGCGCCAGCAGCCCGGCCGGGAGACACTACGAGCAGTACTTC.

The chain is built from TRBV2 and TRBJ1-1; perhaps TRBD1 as D (6 bases). The CDR3 totals 12 residues. V lost 9 bases and J 1 base, leaving 9 bases between the germline ends. Germline assignment: CDR1 SNHLY and CDR2 FYNNEI. CDR3 sequence: CASGTPNTEAFF. DNA for the CDR3: TGTGCCAGTGGGACACCGAACACTGAAGCTTTCTTT.

Remarks on this clone: This specimen includes other DNA sequences encoding the same CDR3. This chain uses TRBV30 with TRBJ1-1; no clear D gene. V lost 0 bases and J lost 7, with 6 bases in between. The CDR3 spans 11 residues. Germline V gene lookup returns CDR1 GTSNPN and CDR2 SVGIG (reference sequence). CDR3 coding DNA: TGTGCCTGGAGTGTATATAGTGAAGCTTTCTTT. It encodes CAWSVYSEAFF.

In its sample, this clone was seen once. The gene calls are TRBV30 and TRBJ1-5; perhaps TRBD1 as D (6 bases). V was clipped by 7 bases and J by 5 bases, with 15 bases between them. Per germline, CDR1 GTSNPN and CDR2 SVGIG (reference sequence). This CDR3 has 13 amino acids. CDR3 bases: TGTGCCTCTGAGGGTGAGGGGGATCAGCCCCAGCATTTT. This translates into CASEGEGDQPQHF.

CDR3 sequence (DNA): TGTGCCAGCAGCCCCCAGGGGCCGGACATTCAGTACTTC. Translated, it gives CASSPQGPDIQYF. The chain employs TRBV7-2 and TRBJ2-4; a weak D match, TRBD1 (6 bases). CDR1 and CDR2 from the germline V gene are SGHTA and FQGNSA. Trimming left V 5 bases short and J 8 bases short, with 13 bases between. This CDR3 comprises 13 residues.

This clone was found once. The chain employs TRBV10-2 and TRBJ2-3; 11 nucleotides line up with TRBD2. Losses at the gene ends were 4 bases for V and 3 bases for J; bases not matched to a gene: 3. CDR1 and CDR2 from the germline V gene are WSHSY and SAAADI. CDR3 length equals 15 residues. The CDR3 nucleotides read TGCGCCAGCAGTGCCGGGACTAGCGGTACAGATACGCAGTATTTT. This encodes CASSAGTSGTDTQYF.

The rearrangement joins TRBV19 to TRBJ1-2; TRBD1 agrees at 8 bases. Germline assignment: CDR1 LNHDA and CDR2 SQIVND (reference sequence). J lost 4 bases, V lost 3 bases, and 4 bases had no gene match. The CDR3 sequence is 14 residues long. CDR3 loop: CASSIPGGGYGYTF. Here the CDR3 DNA reads TGTGCCAGTAGTATCCCAGGGGGCGGCTATGGCTACACCTTC.

The genes are TRBV25-1 and TRBJ1-2; TRBD1 agrees at 10 bases. Germline V CDR1 and CDR2: MGHDK, SYGVNS. The CDR3 loop spans 16 amino acids. With V trimmed by 1 base and J by 5 bases, 7 bases remained unmatched. CDR3 loop: CASSESQTGGAYGYTF. The CDR3 DNA reads as TGTGCCAGCAGTGAATCCCAGACAGGGGGCGCTTATGGCTACACCTTC.

This clone showed up just a few times. The rearrangement joins TRBV7-2 to TRBJ1-3; 7 bases map to TRBD1. The CDR3 extends over 14 amino acids. V was clipped by 2 bases and J by 7 bases; unmatched bases: 5. Germline lookup yields CDR1 SGHTA and CDR2 FQGNSA. The CDR3 sequence is CASSLNRGDNTIYF. The DNA of the CDR3 is TGTGCCAGCAGCTTAAACAGGGGTGACAACACCATATATTTT.

V is TRBV18 and J is TRBJ2-1; 9 positions agree with TRBD1. Germline V gives CDR1 KGHSH, CDR2 LQKENI. The CDR3 runs to 15 residues. The V and J ends lost 6 bases and 4 bases, in that order; junction bases with no gene match: 7. CDR3 loop: CASSQGQGPYNEQFF. DNA for the CDR3: TGTGCCAGCTCCCAGGGACAGGGTCCTTACAATGAGCAGTTCTTC.

The CDR3 loop is CASSRDYEQYF. CDR3 bases: TGTGCCAGCAGTCGAGATTACGAGCAGTACTTC. V and J are TRBV11-2 and TRBJ2-7; no firm D call. The CDR3 contains 11 residues. Trimming cost V 6 bases and J 4 bases, with 7 bases left between them. Germline V gene data show CDR1 as SGHAT and CDR2 as FQNNGV.

The chain joins TRBV2 to TRBJ2-1; 11 nucleotides agree with TRBD2. V lost 2 bases, J lost 10 bases, and 7 bases stayed unmatched. The CDR3 covers 15 residues. Per germline, CDR1 SNHLY and CDR2 FYNNEI. CDR3 DNA: TGTGCCAGCAGTGAACAACTAGCGGGAGAGAAAGAGCAGTTCTTC. Its translation: CASSEQLAGEKEQFF.

The chain links TRBV5-1 to TRBJ2-7, with 8 bases aligning to TRBD1. Germline CDR1 reads SGHRS; CDR2 reads YFSETQ. V gave up 4 bases and J gave up 7 bases; unmatched junction bases: 10. CDR3 length equals 14 residues. The CDR3 region has the DNA TGCGCCAGCAGCATTGGACAGGGACCGGTTGAGCAGTACTTC. Translated, it gives CASSIGQGPVEQYF.

The chain joins TRBV5-1 to TRBJ1-2, with D unresolved. The germline CDR1 and CDR2 sequences are SGHRS and YFSETQ. The CDR3 is made up of 16 amino acids. With 0 bases removed from V and 3 bases from J, the gap between germline ends came to 15 bases. The CDR3 is CASSLDSYLRHYGYTF. DNA for the CDR3: TGCGCCAGCAGCTTGGACTCCTACCTGAGGCACTATGGCTACACCTTC.

The chain has TRBV5-5 and TRBJ2-7, with TRBD2 as a possible D gene (5 bases). V dropped 0 bases and J dropped 2 bases, with 6 bases sitting between them. CDR1 and CDR2 from the germline V gene are SGHKS and YYEKEE (reference sequence). The CDR3 loop spans 13 amino acids. In DNA form, the CDR3 reads TGTGCCAGCAGCTTGGACGGGGCCTACGAGCAGTACTTC. The encoded protein is CASSLDGAYEQYF.

V and J are TRBV30 and TRBJ2-5, with D possibly matching TRBD2 (6 bases). The germline gives CDR1 GTSNPN, CDR2 SVGIG (reference sequence). V was clipped by 1 base and J by 5 bases, with 14 bases between them. The CDR3 spans 14 residues. CDR3 sequence: CAWSAGLGGETQYF. The CDR3 DNA reads as TGTGCCTGGAGTGCAGGGTTGGGGGGTGAGACCCAGTACTTC.